This T cell receptor (beta chain) originates from a study of blood T cell repertoires in COVID-19. V lost 6 bases and J lost 5, with 24 bases in between. The germline V gene encodes CDR1 SGHRS and CDR2 YFSETQ. This CDR3 has 17 amino acids. Sequenced by immunoSEQ multiplex PCR; TCRdb stores in-frame clones only, minus some. The data contain approximately 210,000 clones, roughly nine tenths of them seen just once; the ten biggest clones take up 1.5% to 2%. The TCR was taken from a man in his 70s with acute or convalescent COVID-19. V gene TRBV5-1 combines with J gene TRBJ2-1; no clear D gene. The material sequenced was peripheral blood. The CDR3: CASNPGLQFTADNEQFF. For the CDR3, the DNA is TGCGCCAGCAACCCGGGTCTGCAATTTACGGCCGACAATGAGCAGTTCTTC.